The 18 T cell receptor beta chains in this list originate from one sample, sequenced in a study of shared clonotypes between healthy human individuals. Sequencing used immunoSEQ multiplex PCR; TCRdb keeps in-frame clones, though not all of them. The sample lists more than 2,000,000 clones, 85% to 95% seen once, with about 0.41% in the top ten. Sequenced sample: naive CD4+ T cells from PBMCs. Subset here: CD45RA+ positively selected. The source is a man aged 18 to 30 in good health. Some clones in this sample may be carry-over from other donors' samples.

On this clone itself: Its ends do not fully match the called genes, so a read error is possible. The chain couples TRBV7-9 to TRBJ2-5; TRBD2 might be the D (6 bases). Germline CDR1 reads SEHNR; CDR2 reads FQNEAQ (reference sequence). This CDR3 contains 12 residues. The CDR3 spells CASSLALGTLDF. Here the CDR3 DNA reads TGTGCCAGCAGCTTAGCCTTAGGGACTCTTGACTTC.

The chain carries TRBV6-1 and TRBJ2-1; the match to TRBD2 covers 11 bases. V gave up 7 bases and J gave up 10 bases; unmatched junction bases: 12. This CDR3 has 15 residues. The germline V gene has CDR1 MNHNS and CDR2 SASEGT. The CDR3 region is CASNTASGRLGEQFF. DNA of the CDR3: TGTGCCAGCAATACGGCTAGCGGGAGGTTAGGGGAGCAGTTCTTC.

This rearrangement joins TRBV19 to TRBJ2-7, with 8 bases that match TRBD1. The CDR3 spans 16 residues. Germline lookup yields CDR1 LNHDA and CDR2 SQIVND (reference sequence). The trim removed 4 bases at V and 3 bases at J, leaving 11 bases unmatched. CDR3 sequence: CASSRRGQEPLYEQYF. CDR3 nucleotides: TGTGCCAGTAGTAGAAGGGGACAGGAGCCTCTCTACGAGCAGTACTTC.

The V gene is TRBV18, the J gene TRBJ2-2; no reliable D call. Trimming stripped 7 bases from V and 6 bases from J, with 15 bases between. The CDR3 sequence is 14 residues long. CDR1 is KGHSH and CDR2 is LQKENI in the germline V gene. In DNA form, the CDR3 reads TGTGCCAGCTGCTTATCGTTCAGGCCCGGGGAGCTGTTTTTT. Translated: CASCLSFRPGELFF.

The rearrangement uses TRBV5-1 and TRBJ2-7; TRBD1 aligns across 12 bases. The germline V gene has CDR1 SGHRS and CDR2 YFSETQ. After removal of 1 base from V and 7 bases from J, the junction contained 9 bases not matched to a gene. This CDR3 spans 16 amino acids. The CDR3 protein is CASSLLLGQGADEQYF. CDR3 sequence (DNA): TGCGCCAGCAGCTTGCTGTTGGGACAGGGGGCCGATGAGCAGTACTTC.

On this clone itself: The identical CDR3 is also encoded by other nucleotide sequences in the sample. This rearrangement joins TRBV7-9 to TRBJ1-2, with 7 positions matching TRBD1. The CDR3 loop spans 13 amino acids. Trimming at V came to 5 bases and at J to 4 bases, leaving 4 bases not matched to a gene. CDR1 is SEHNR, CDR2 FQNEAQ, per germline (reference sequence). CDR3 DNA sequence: TGTGCCAGCAGCCGGGACAGCCTCTATGGCTACACCTTC. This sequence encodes CASSRDSLYGYTF.

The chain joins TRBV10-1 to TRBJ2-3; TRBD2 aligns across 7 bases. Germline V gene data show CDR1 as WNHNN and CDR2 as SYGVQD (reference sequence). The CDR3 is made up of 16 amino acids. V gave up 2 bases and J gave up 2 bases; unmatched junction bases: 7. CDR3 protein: CASSEADSGHTDTQYF. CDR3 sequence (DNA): TGCGCCAGCAGTGAGGCGGATAGCGGGCACACAGATACGCAGTATTTT.

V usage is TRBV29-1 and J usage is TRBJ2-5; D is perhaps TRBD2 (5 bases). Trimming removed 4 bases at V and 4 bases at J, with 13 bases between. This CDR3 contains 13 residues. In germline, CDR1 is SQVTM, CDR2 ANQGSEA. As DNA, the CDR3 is TGCAGCGTTGCGACGGGATTACTAGAGACCCAGTACTTC. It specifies CSVATGLLETQYF.

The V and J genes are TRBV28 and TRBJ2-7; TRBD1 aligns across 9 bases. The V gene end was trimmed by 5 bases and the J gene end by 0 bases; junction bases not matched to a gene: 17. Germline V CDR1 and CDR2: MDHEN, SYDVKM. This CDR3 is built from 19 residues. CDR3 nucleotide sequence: TGTGCCAGCAGTACGAGGTTGGGACAGGGAGATTTTAGCTCCTACGAGCAGTACTTC. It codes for CASSTRLGQGDFSSYEQYF.

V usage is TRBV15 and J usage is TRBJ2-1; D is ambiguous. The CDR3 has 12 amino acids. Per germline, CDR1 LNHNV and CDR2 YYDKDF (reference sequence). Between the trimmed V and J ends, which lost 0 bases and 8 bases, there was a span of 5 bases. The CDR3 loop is CATSRDFDEQFF. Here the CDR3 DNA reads TGTGCCACCAGCAGAGATTTCGATGAGCAGTTCTTC.

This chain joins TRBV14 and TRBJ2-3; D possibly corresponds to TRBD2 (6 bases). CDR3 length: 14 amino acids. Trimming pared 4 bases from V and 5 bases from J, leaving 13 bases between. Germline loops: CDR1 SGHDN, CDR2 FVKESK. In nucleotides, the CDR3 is TGTGCCAGCAGCCCCACTAGCCTGCTAGATACGCAGTATTTT. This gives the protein CASSPTSLLDTQYF.

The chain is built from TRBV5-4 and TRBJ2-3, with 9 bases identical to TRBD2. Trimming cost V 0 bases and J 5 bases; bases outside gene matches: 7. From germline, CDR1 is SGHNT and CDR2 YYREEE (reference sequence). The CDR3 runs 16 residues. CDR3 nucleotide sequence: TGTGCCAGCAGCTTGGAGCGGGGGGCTGTTCTAGATACGCAGTATTTT. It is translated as CASSLERGAVLDTQYF.

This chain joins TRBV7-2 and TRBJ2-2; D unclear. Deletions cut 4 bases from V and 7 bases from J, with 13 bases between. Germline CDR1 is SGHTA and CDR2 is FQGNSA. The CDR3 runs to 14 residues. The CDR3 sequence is CASSSGTTFGELFF. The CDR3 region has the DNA TGTGCCAGCAGCTCGGGTACGACCTTCGGGGAGCTGTTTTTT.

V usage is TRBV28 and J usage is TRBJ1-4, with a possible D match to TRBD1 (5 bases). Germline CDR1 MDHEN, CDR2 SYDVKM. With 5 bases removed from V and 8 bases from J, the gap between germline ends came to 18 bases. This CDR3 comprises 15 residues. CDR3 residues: CASSLTGTVTEKLFF. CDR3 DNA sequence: TGTGCCAGCAGTCTAACCGGGACGGTTACCGAAAAACTGTTTTTT.

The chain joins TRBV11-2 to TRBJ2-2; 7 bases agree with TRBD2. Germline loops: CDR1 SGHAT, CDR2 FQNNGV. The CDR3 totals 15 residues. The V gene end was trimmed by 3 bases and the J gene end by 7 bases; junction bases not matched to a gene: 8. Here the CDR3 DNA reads TGTGCCAGCAGCTTGGTCAACGGGGGGAACGGGGAGCTGTTTTTT. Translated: CASSLVNGGNGELFF.

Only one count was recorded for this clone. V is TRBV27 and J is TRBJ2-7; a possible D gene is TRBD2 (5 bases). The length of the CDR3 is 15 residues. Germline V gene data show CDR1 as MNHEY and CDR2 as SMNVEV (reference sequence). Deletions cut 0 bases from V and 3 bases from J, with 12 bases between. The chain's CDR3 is CASSLSAGGVYEQYF. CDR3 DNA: TGTGCCAGCAGTTTATCCGCAGGAGGCGTCTACGAGCAGTACTTC.

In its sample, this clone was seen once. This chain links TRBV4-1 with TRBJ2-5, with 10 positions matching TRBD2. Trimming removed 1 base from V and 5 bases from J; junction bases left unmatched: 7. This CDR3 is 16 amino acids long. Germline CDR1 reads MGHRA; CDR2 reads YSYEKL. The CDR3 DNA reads TGCGCCAGCAGCCAAGGACTAGCGGGCCTCAGGGAGACCCAGTACTTC. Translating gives CASSQGLAGLRETQYF.

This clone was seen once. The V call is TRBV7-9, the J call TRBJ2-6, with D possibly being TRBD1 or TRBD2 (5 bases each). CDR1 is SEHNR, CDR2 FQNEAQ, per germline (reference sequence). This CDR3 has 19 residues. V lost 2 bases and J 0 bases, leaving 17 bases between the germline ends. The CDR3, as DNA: TGTGCCAGCAGCTTACCATCGGGGCAGGGAAGCTCTGGGGCCAACGTCCTGACTTTC. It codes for CASSLPSGQGSSGANVLTF.